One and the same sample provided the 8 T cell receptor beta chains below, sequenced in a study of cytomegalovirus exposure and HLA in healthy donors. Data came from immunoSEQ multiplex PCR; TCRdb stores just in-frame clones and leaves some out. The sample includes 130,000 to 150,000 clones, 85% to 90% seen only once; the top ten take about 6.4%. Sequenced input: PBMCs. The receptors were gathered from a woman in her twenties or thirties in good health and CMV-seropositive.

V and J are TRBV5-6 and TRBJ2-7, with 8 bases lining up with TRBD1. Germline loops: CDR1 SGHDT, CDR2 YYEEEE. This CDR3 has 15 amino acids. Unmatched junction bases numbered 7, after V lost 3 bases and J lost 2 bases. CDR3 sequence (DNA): TGTGCCAGCAGCTACGGGACAGGTAACACCTACGAGCAGTACTTC. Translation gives CASSYGTGNTYEQYF.

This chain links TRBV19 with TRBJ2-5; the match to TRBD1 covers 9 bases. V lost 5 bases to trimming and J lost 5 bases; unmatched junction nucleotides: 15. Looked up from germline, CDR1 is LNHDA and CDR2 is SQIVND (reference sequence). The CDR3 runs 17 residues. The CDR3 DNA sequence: TGTGCCAGTAGTTCGGACGGATCGGGACAGGGAGGGGAGACCCAGTACTTC. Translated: CASSSDGSGQGGETQYF. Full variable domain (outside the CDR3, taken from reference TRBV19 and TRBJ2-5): DGGITQSPKYLFRKEGQNVTLSCEQNLNHDAMYWYRQDPGQGLRLIYYSQIVNDFQKGDIAEGYSVSREKKESFPLTVTSAQKNPTAFYLCASSSDGSGQGGETQYFGPGTRLLVL.

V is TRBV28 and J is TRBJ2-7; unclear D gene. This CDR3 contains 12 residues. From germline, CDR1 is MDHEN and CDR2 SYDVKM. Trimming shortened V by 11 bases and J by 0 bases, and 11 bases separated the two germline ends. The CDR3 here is CASRHVSYEQYF. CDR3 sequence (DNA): TGTGCCTCCAGACACGTCTCCTACGAGCAGTACTTC.

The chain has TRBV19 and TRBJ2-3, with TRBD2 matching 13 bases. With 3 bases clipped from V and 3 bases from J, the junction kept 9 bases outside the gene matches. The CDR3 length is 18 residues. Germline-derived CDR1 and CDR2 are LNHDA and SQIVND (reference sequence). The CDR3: CASSIVLGLAGETDTQYF. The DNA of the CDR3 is TGTGCCAGTAGTATCGTCCTCGGACTAGCGGGAGAAACAGATACGCAGTATTTT. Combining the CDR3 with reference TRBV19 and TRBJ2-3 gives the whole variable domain DGGITQSPKYLFRKEGQNVTLSCEQNLNHDAMYWYRQDPGQGLRLIYYSQIVNDFQKGDIAEGYSVSREKKESFPLTVTSAQKNPTAFYLCASSIVLGLAGETDTQYFGPGTRLTVL.

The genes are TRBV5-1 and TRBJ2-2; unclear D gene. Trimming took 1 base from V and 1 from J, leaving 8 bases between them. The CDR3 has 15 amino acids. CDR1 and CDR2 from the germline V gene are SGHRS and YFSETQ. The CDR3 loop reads CASSLRQMNTGELFF. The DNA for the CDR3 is TGCGCCAGCAGCTTGAGACAAATGAACACCGGGGAGCTGTTTTTT.

The CDR3 coding sequence is TGCAGCGTCCAACATGAGACTAGCGGGAGTTCTGATACGCAGTATTTT. Amino acid sequence: CSVQHETSGSSDTQYF. This sequence joins TRBV29-1 and TRBJ2-3; 12 bases agree with TRBD2. The germline V gene has CDR1 SQVTM and CDR2 ANQGSEA. The CDR3 runs to 16 residues. J was trimmed by 6 bases and V by 6 bases; bases with no gene match: 13.

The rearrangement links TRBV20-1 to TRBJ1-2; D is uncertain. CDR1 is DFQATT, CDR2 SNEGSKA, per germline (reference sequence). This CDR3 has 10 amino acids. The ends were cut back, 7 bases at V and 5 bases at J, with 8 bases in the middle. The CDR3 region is CSGTGYGYTF. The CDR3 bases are TGCAGTGGTACGGGTTATGGCTACACCTTC.

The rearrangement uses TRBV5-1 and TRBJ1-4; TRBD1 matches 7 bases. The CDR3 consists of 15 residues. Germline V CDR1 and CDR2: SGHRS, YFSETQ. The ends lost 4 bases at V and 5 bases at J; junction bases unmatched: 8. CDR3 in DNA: TGCGCCAGCAGCCTGAGACAGGGCAGCAATGAAAAACTGTTTTTT. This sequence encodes CASSLRQGSNEKLFF. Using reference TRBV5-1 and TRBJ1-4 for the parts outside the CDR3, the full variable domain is KAGVTQTPRYLIKTRGQQVTLSCSPISGHRSVSWYQQTPGQGLQFLFEYFSETQRNKGNFPGRFSGRQFSNSRSEMNVSTLELGDSALYLCASSLRQGSNEKLFFGSGTQLSVL.